This T cell receptor beta chain was obtained from a study of blood T cell repertoires in COVID-19. Using immunoSEQ multiplex PCR, the repertoire was profiled, and TCRdb retains in-frame clones only, with some absent. The sample contains 250,000 to 400,000 clones, 88% of which appear only once. J gave up 8 bases and V 5 bases, and 7 bases lay outside the gene matches. Germline lookup yields CDR1 SGHTA and CDR2 FQGNSA. The CDR3 contains 16 residues. This clone was found a few times. Sample: peripheral blood. This clonotype was obtained from a woman under 40 with COVID-19, enrolled during active disease. V and J are TRBV7-2 and TRBJ2-2, with 14 positions matching TRBD2. The DNA for the CDR3 is TGTGCCAGCAGCCCCCGGACTAGCGGGGGGCGGGGGGAGCTGTTTTTT. Its protein is CASSPRTSGGRGELFF.